One sample yielded the 25 T cell receptor beta chains listed below, sequenced in a study of cytomegalovirus exposure and HLA in healthy donors. Data came from immunoSEQ multiplex PCR; TCRdb stores just in-frame clones and leaves some out. The sample has about 49,000 clones; roughly 93% are singletons. Input material: PBMCs. These receptors were collected from a man aged 18 to 29 in good health and CMV-seronegative.

The chain has TRBV9 and TRBJ2-7; a weak D match, TRBD2 (7 bases). The germline V gene encodes CDR1 SGDLS and CDR2 YYNGEE. V lost 4 bases to trimming and J lost 6 bases, with 17 bases between them. The CDR3 is 14 amino acids. The CDR3, as DNA: TGTGCCAGCAGCACAGGAAACAGGGAGGGCGAGCAGTACTTC. Translated, it gives CASSTGNREGEQYF.

This chain joins TRBV19 and TRBJ2-7, with a tentative D call TRBD2 (5 bases). The germline V gene encodes CDR1 LNHDA and CDR2 SQIVND (reference sequence). The CDR3 is 14 amino acids. V lost 3 bases, J lost 1 base, and 10 bases lay in between. CDR3 protein: CASSMARGSYEQYF. DNA of the CDR3: TGTGCCAGTAGTATGGCCCGGGGATCCTACGAGCAGTACTTC.

The rearrangement joins TRBV7-9 to TRBJ2-2, with TRBD1 matching over 9 bases. With V trimmed by 5 bases and J by 5 bases, 6 bases remained unmatched. Germline values: CDR1 SEHNR, CDR2 FQNEAQ (reference sequence). The CDR3 contains 15 residues. CDR3 sequence (DNA): TGTGCCAGCAGCCGGGGACAGGGATGGACCGGGGAGCTGTTTTTT. As protein: CASSRGQGWTGELFF.

The chain has TRBV14 and TRBJ2-7; 9 nucleotides match TRBD2. The junction had 7 bases not matched to a gene; V was cut back by 5 bases and J by 5 bases. The CDR3 sequence is 14 residues long. The germline gives CDR1 SGHDN, CDR2 FVKESK. The CDR3, as DNA: TGTGCCAGCAGCAAGGCGGGGGGGCGCCACGAGCAGTACTTC. Its protein product is CASSKAGGRHEQYF.

V gene TRBV18 combines with J gene TRBJ2-1, with D tentatively TRBD2 (5 bases). The CDR3 loop spans 15 amino acids. Germline-derived CDR1 and CDR2 are KGHSH and LQKENI. The V and J ends lost 2 bases and 1 base respectively, with 9 bases between them. CDR3 nucleotide sequence: TGTGCCAGCTCACCATACACGGGGTCCTACAATGAGCAGTTCTTC. As protein: CASSPYTGSYNEQFF.

The rearrangement links TRBV25-1 to TRBJ2-7; D might be TRBD2 (6 bases). CDR3 length equals 13 residues. Germline CDR1 reads MGHDK; CDR2 reads SYGVNS. Trimming took 5 bases from V and 0 from J, leaving 8 bases between them. The CDR3 spells CASSTSPSYEQYF. The CDR3 nucleotides are TGTGCCAGCAGTACTAGCCCCTCCTACGAGCAGTACTTC.

V usage is TRBV4-1 and J usage is TRBJ2-6; TRBD1 might be the D (6 bases). CDR1 is MGHRA and CDR2 is YSYEKL in the germline V gene. CDR3 length: 17 amino acids. With 2 bases removed from V and 1 base from J, the gap between germline ends came to 12 bases. The DNA for the CDR3 is TGCGCCAGCAGCCAAAAGGGACATAAGTCTGGGGCCAACGTCCTGACTTTC. Its protein is CASSQKGHKSGANVLTF.

The rearrangement links TRBV6-5 to TRBJ1-1, with D tentatively TRBD1 (5 bases). Between the trimmed V and J ends, which lost 3 bases and 5 bases, there was a span of 7 bases. The V gene's germline CDR1 is MNHEY and CDR2 SVGAGI. The CDR3 length is 12 residues. Written as DNA, the CDR3 is TGTGCCAGCAGTTATGACAGTACTGAAGCTTTCTTT. Amino acid sequence: CASSYDSTEAFF.

The CDR3 sequence is CASSVDGALGTEAFF. CDR3 bases: TGTGCCAGCAGCGTAGATGGGGCGCTGGGGACTGAAGCTTTCTTT. This sequence joins TRBV9 and TRBJ1-1, with D possibly TRBD1 on 5 matching bases. Germline V gives CDR1 SGDLS, CDR2 YYNGEE. The V gene lost 0 bases and the J gene lost 5 bases, with 14 bases spanning the gap. The CDR3 totals 15 residues.

The chain recombines TRBV28 with TRBJ2-1, with 13 bases identical to TRBD2. Germline CDR1 and CDR2: MDHEN and SYDVKM. Germline trimming cut 4 bases from V and 4 bases from J; bases unmatched to any gene: 1. CDR3 size: 15 residues. The CDR3 protein is CASSSLAGGYNEQFF. The CDR3 coding sequence is TGTGCCAGCAGTTCACTAGCGGGAGGGTACAATGAGCAGTTCTTC.

The rearrangement uses TRBV27 and TRBJ2-7; 10 nucleotides agree with TRBD1. Per the germline V gene, CDR1 is MNHEY and CDR2 is SMNVEV (reference sequence). The CDR3 is made up of 15 amino acids. After removal of 5 bases from V and 3 bases from J, the junction contained 7 bases not matched to a gene. Here the CDR3 reads CASSVTGTGVYEQYF. Written as DNA, the CDR3 is TGTGCCAGCAGTGTGACCGGGACAGGGGTCTACGAGCAGTACTTC.

The genes are TRBV9 and TRBJ2-3; D call uncertain. Germline loops: CDR1 SGDLS, CDR2 YYNGEE. This CDR3 has 14 amino acids. V lost 4 bases, J lost 0 bases, and 9 bases lay in between. The DNA of the CDR3 is TGTGCCAGCAGCCCGTCCTTGAGCACAGATACGCAGTATTTT. It translates to CASSPSLSTDTQYF.

The V call is TRBV2, the J call TRBJ1-3; the match to TRBD1 covers 8 bases. The CDR3 sequence is 14 residues long. Looked up from germline, CDR1 is SNHLY and CDR2 is FYNNEI. The J segment lost 4 bases and the V segment lost 6 bases, leaving 5 bases of the junction unmatched. The CDR3 spells CASRVQGAGNTIYF. Written as DNA, the CDR3 is TGTGCCAGCAGAGTTCAGGGGGCCGGAAACACCATATATTTT.

The chain recombines TRBV27 with TRBJ2-7, with D hard to call. CDR1 and CDR2 from the germline V gene are MNHEY and SMNVEV (reference sequence). The CDR3 runs 15 residues. The V and J ends lost 2 bases and 0 bases respectively, with 11 bases between them. The CDR3 nucleotides are TGTGCCAGCAGTTTAAGTCTAGTGAGCTCCTACGAGCAGTACTTC. Translating it yields CASSLSLVSSYEQYF.

V usage is TRBV6-5 and J usage is TRBJ2-7; perhaps TRBD2 as D (6 bases). This CDR3 is 12 amino acids long. Per germline, CDR1 MNHEY and CDR2 SVGAGI. V lost 8 bases, J lost 3 bases, and 11 bases lay in between. CDR3 residues: CASATGSYEQYF. In DNA form, the CDR3 reads TGTGCCAGCGCCACCGGGAGCTACGAGCAGTACTTC.

This clone is termed medium-sized. The V call is TRBV19, the J call TRBJ2-7, with 8 bases that match TRBD2. From germline, CDR1 is LNHDA and CDR2 SQIVND (reference sequence). V was pared by 3 bases and J by 2 bases, with 6 bases of the junction left unmatched. The CDR3 is 15 residues long. CDR3 sequence (DNA): TGTGCCAGTAGTATCGGGCGGGGGGTAACCTACGAGCAGTACTTC. Its translation: CASSIGRGVTYEQYF.

A single count supports this clone. The chain couples TRBV13 to TRBJ2-1; D perhaps matches TRBD2 (6 bases). Trimming stripped 0 bases from V and 8 bases from J, with 11 bases between. The CDR3 has 14 amino acids. From germline, CDR1 is PRHDT and CDR2 FYEKMQ (reference sequence). For the CDR3, the DNA is TGTGCCAGCAGCTTAGGTGCGGGATGGCATGAGCAGTTCTTC. The encoded protein is CASSLGAGWHEQFF. The full variable domain, in which reference TRBV13 and TRBJ2-1 provide the parts outside the CDR3, is AAGVIQSPRHLIKEKRETATLKCYPIPRHDTVYWYQQGPGQDPQFLISFYEKMQSDKGSIPDRFSAQQFSDYHSELNMSSLELGDSALYFCASSLGAGWHEQFFGPGTRLTVL.

The V and J genes are TRBV9 and TRBJ1-3; D is ambiguous. V lost 0 bases to trimming and J lost 3 bases, with 10 bases between them. Germline-derived CDR1 and CDR2 are SGDLS and YYNGEE. This CDR3 comprises 15 residues. The CDR3 DNA reads as TGTGCCAGCAGCGTAGGAGGCGCATATGGAAACACCATATATTTT. Encoded protein: CASSVGGAYGNTIYF.

This clone occurred once. The rearrangement joins TRBV4-1 to TRBJ2-3; D call uncertain. V was clipped by 4 bases and J by 0 bases, with 5 bases between them. CDR1 MGHRA and CDR2 YSYEKL come from the germline V gene. The CDR3 is made up of 13 amino acids. CDR3 nucleotides: TGCGCCAGCAGCCGTCTAAGCACAGATACGCAGTATTTT. Translated: CASSRLSTDTQYF.

This clone was found a few times. This chain uses TRBV11-2 with TRBJ2-7, with no clear D. Looked up from germline, CDR1 is SGHAT and CDR2 is FQNNGV. Between the trimmed V and J ends, which lost 1 base and 0 bases, there was a span of 7 bases. There are 14 residues in the CDR3. This CDR3 is CASSLGTGSYEQYF. Written as DNA, the CDR3 is TGTGCCAGCAGCTTAGGAACCGGCTCCTACGAGCAGTACTTC.

CDR3 DNA sequence: TGCAGCGCCGCGATGAGCTCCTACGAGCAGTACTTC. Translated, it gives CSAAMSSYEQYF. This chain connects TRBV29-1 to TRBJ2-7; D unclear. Germline V gene lookup returns CDR1 SQVTM and CDR2 ANQGSEA. The CDR3 has 12 residues. V was clipped by 7 bases and J by 0 bases, with 10 bases between them.

The chain combines TRBV28 with TRBJ2-7; D is unresolved. The CDR3 length is 13 residues. Deletions cut 7 bases from V and 0 bases from J, with 10 bases between. Germline CDR1 reads MDHEN; CDR2 reads SYDVKM. CDR3 residues: CASTRSVSYEQYF. The CDR3 DNA follows: TGTGCCAGCACCCGCAGCGTCTCCTACGAGCAGTACTTC. The full variable domain, rest sourced from reference TRBV28 and TRBJ2-7, is DVKVTQSSRYLVKRTGEKVFLECVQDMDHENMFWYRQDPGLGLRLIYFSYDVKMKEKGDIPEGYSVSREKKERFSLILESASTNQTSMYLCASTRSVSYEQYFGPGTRLTVT.

The chain joins TRBV30 to TRBJ1-3; D not resolved. Per germline, CDR1 GTSNPN and CDR2 SVGIG (reference sequence). CDR3 length: 14 amino acids. V was pared by 5 bases and J by 4 bases, with 15 bases between. Here the CDR3 reads CAWAGEGSGNTIYF. In nucleotides, the CDR3 is TGTGCCTGGGCCGGAGAGGGATCAGGAAACACCATATATTTT.

The chain carries TRBV7-8 and TRBJ1-1, with D hard to call. Germline assignment: CDR1 SGHVS and CDR2 FQNEAQ. The V end lost 3 bases, the J end lost 2 bases, and 10 bases lay between the germline ends. The CDR3 is 14 residues long. This chain's CDR3 is CASSFSGANTEAFF. CDR3 nucleotide sequence: TGTGCCAGCAGCTTTTCGGGAGCCAACACTGAAGCTTTCTTT. Full variable domain (rest looked up from reference TRBV7-8 and TRBJ1-1): GAGVSQSPRYKVAKRGQDVALRCDPISGHVSLFWYQQALGQGPEFLTYFQNEAQLDKSGLPSDRFFAERPEGSVSTLKIQRTQQEDSAVYLCASSFSGANTEAFFGQGTRLTVV.

This chain joins TRBV19 and TRBJ2-2; D gene uncertain. The ends were cut back, 5 bases at V and 6 bases at J, with 19 bases in the middle. This CDR3 is built from 16 residues. From germline, CDR1 is LNHDA and CDR2 SQIVND (reference sequence). In DNA form, the CDR3 reads TGTGCCAGTAGTTCCCGCGGCACGAATTGGGCCGGGGAGCTGTTTTTT. Translated: CASSSRGTNWAGELFF.